This is a list of T cell receptor beta chains from one sample in a study of T cell responses to AZD1222 COVID-19 vaccine. Libraries were prepared by immunoSEQ multiplex PCR; TCRdb keeps only in-frame clonotypes and omits some of them. The sample holds some 160,000 clones, approximately 93% seen once. Sequences were derived from peripheral blood, sampled on day 0 of AZD1222 vaccination. These receptors all stem from an adult in good health. Each CDR3 is given with its conserved first and last residue. D genes are given only for firm matches. Clone size is shown for a subset of rows, as once, few, many or a class of expanded clone.

>TRBV3-1/TRBV3-2|NA|few|TRBJ1-1
CASSLRGDTEAFF
TGTGCCAGCAGTCTTAGGGGGGACACTGAAGCTTTCTTT
>TRBV4-3|NA|NA|TRBJ1-2
CASSPGGRGSVYGYTF
TGCGCCAGCAGCCCCGGAGGACGGGGCAGCGTCTATGGCTACACCTTC
>TRBV4-3|NA|NA|TRBJ1-1
CASSQDRYMSRNTEAFF
TGCGCCAGCAGCCAAGATCGGTATATGAGTAGGAACACTGAAGCTTTCTTT
>TRBV15|TRBD1|NA|TRBJ2-7
CATSRDGTGGQYF
TGTGCCACCAGCAGAGACGGGACAGGGGGGCAGTACTTC
>TRBV15|TRBD2|NA|TRBJ2-3
CATSAGTTITDTQYF
TGTGCCACCAGCGCCGGGACTACCATCACAGATACGCAGTATTTT
>TRBV19|NA|NA|TRBJ2-3
CASSIRGATDTQYF
TGTGCCAGTAGTATCCGGGGGGCCACAGATACGCAGTATTTT
>TRBV28|NA|NA|TRBJ1-2
CARDSTYGYTF
TGTGCCAGAGATAGCACCTATGGCTACACCTTC
>TRBV28|NA|NA|TRBJ1-5
CASSSDWGDQPQHF
TGTGCCAGCAGTTCGGACTGGGGGGATCAGCCCCAGCATTTT
>TRBV6-2/TRBV6-3|NA|NA|TRBJ2-7
CASSYPNGGGTYEQYF
TGTGCCAGCAGTTACCCGAACGGTGGGGGCACCTACGAGCAGTACTTC
>TRBV5-1|NA|NA|TRBJ2-7
CASSASASYEQYF
TGCGCCAGCAGCGCTTCGGCTTCTTACGAGCAGTACTTC
>TRBV6-5|TRBD2|NA|TRBJ2-7
CASSYSTSGGYEQYF
TGTGCCAGCAGTTACTCTACTAGCGGGGGTTACGAGCAGTACTTC
>TRBV7-2|TRBD1|many|TRBJ1-3
CASSSQGAAGNTIYF
TGTGCCAGCAGCTCGCAGGGGGCGGCTGGAAACACCATATATTTT
>TRBV7-6|NA|NA|TRBJ1-6
CASSLYAGGSPLHF
TGTGCCAGCAGCTTATATGCTGGTGGTTCACCCCTCCACTTT
>TRBV6-5|TRBD1|few|TRBJ1-6
CASSPQTGGGSPLHF
TGTGCCAGCAGTCCTCAGACAGGGGGTGGATCACCCCTCCACTTT
>TRBV29-1|TRBD1|few|TRBJ1-1
CSVEGIATGSTEAFF
TGCAGCGTTGAAGGAATCGCGACAGGGTCAACTGAAGCTTTCTTT
>TRBV19|TRBD1|few|TRBJ1-2
CASINRGQGNYGYTF
TGTGCCAGTATTAATAGGGGACAGGGGAACTATGGCTACACCTTC
>TRBV6-1|TRBD1|NA|TRBJ1-2
CASSEETGGSFGYTF
TGTGCCAGCAGTGAGGAGACAGGGGGGAGTTTTGGCTACACCTTC
>TRBV30|TRBD2|NA|TRBJ2-5
CAWKGTKETQYF
TGTGCCTGGAAGGGGACTAAAGAGACCCAGTACTTC
>TRBV5-8|NA|NA|TRBJ1-1
CASTLREGRTEAFF
TGTGCCAGCACCCTCCGGGAGGGGCGGACTGAAGCTTTCTTT
>TRBV28|NA|NA|TRBJ1-3
CASSLFSRGLSGNTIYF
TGTGCCAGCAGTTTATTTTCCAGGGGACTTTCTGGAAACACCATATATTTT
>TRBV4-1|NA|NA|TRBJ2-3
CASSQDWRGTTTDTQYF
TGCGCCAGCAGCCAGGACTGGCGGGGGACAACCACAGATACGCAGTATTTT
>TRBV12-3/TRBV12-4|TRBD1|NA|TRBJ2-5
CASSRQGVETQYF
TGTGCCAGCAGTCGACAGGGAGTAGAGACCCAGTACTTC
>TRBV7-9|NA|NA|TRBJ2-2
CASSLVGNAGELFF
TGTGCCAGCAGCTTAGTCGGAAACGCCGGGGAGCTGTTTTTT
>TRBV7-9|NA|NA|TRBJ2-7
CASSLGLGSYEQYF
TGTGCCAGCAGCTTAGGGCTGGGGTCCTACGAGCAGTACTTC
>TRBV15|TRBD2|NA|TRBJ2-7
CATSRDRGLAGGSSYEQYF
TGTGCCACCAGCAGAGATCGGGGACTAGCGGGGGGTAGCTCCTACGAGCAGTACTTC
>TRBV3-1/TRBV3-2|NA|NA|TRBJ2-3
CASSQDDFTDTQYF
TGTGCCAGCAGCCAGGATGATTTCACAGATACGCAGTATTTT
>TRBV6-1|TRBD1|NA|TRBJ1-2
CASSEALGQSYGYTF
TGTGCCAGCAGTGAAGCATTGGGACAGAGCTATGGCTACACCTTC
>TRBV5-1|NA|NA|TRBJ1-5
CASSPIGAGQPQHF
TGCGCCAGCAGCCCGATTGGGGCGGGACAGCCCCAGCATTTT
>TRBV19|NA|NA|TRBJ1-1
CASSAAGSTNTEAFF
TGTGCCAGTAGTGCGGCGGGATCGACGAACACTGAAGCTTTCTTT
>TRBV2|TRBD2|NA|TRBJ2-2
CASSIRAGANTGELFF
TGTGCCAGCAGTATTAGGGCGGGGGCGAACACCGGGGAGCTGTTTTTT
>TRBV27|NA|NA|TRBJ2-3
CASGSRGNTQYF
TGTGCCAGCGGTTCCAGGGGTAATACGCAGTATTTT
>TRBV11-1|TRBD1|NA|TRBJ1-4
CASSSQGNEKLFF
TGTGCCAGCAGCTCACAGGGGAATGAAAAACTGTTTTTT
>TRBV5-1|NA|NA|TRBJ1-2
CASSLAAAGTIYGYTF
TGCGCCAGCAGCTTGGCAGCCGCGGGTACGATCTATGGCTACACCTTC
>TRBV29-1|NA|NA|TRBJ2-3
CSVEGLGTPDTQYF
TGCAGCGTGGAGGGGTTGGGTACTCCAGATACGCAGTATTTT
>TRBV24-1|NA|NA|TRBJ2-1
CATSDFGNEQFF
TGTGCCACCAGTGATTTTGGGAATGAGCAGTTCTTC
>TRBV7-2|NA|NA|TRBJ2-3
CASSLAGGTDTQYF
TGTGCCAGCAGCTTGGCAGGGGGGACAGATACGCAGTATTTT
>TRBV19|TRBD2|NA|TRBJ2-2
CASSIALLAGGNTGELFF
TGTGCCAGTAGTATAGCGTTACTAGCGGGGGGCAACACCGGGGAGCTGTTTTTT
>TRBV4-1|NA|NA|TRBJ1-1
CASSQDSRPVNAEAFF
TGCGCCAGCAGCCAAGATAGTCGGCCTGTGAACGCTGAAGCTTTCTTT
>TRBV19|NA|NA|TRBJ1-5
CASSYRLYSNQPQHF
TGTGCCAGTAGTTACAGACTCTATAGCAATCAGCCCCAGCATTTT
>TRBV6-1|TRBD2|NA|TRBJ2-1
CASSVPTSGGDYEQFF
TGTGCCAGCAGTGTCCCGACTAGCGGGGGGGATTATGAGCAGTTCTTC
>TRBV5-1|NA|NA|TRBJ1-4
CASSLMGPEEKLFF
TGCGCCAGCAGCTTGATGGGGCCGGAGGAAAAACTGTTTTTT